This T cell receptor beta chain was documented in a study of response to subunit inactivated influenza vaccine. This clonotype was counted only a few times. TCRdb recomputed calls from the RT-PCR reads with MiXCR, one row per CDR3 protein. The sample includes about 570,000 distinct CDR3 sequences, approximately 11% of them seen just once. These data also formed part of another study, on T cells expressing NK-cell markers. This second study says: What made the TCR beta cDNA was 5'RACE template switching with UMIs. The TCR beta repertoires were obtained from sorted CD3+CD56+NKG2C+, CD3+CD56+NKG2C- and CD3+CD56-NKG2C+ T cells. Seven of eight sequenced donors tested HCMV-seropositive; one tested seronegative.

The receptor was derived from a man in his forties or fifties who received an inactivated influenza vaccine. The source was PBMCs from blood, collected on the day of vaccination.

In nucleotides, the CDR3 is TGTGCCAGCAGTCCCAGGCAGGGAAACATATTAGGAGAGACCCAGTACTTC. This gives the protein CASSPRQGNILGETQYF. The chain links TRBV27 to TRBJ2-5, with D perhaps TRBD1 (5 bases). This CDR3 region has 17 residues. V shed 5 bases and J shed 4 bases, with 23 bases lying between them. Germline-derived CDR1 and CDR2 are MNHEY and SMNVEV (reference sequence).